This T cell receptor beta chain derives from a study of T cell changes during pregnancy in multiple sclerosis. Trimming pared 0 bases from V and 7 bases from J, leaving 7 bases between. Germline V gene lookup returns CDR1 PRHDT and CDR2 FYEKMQ (reference sequence). This CDR3 is 13 amino acids long. Some clones are missing from TCRdb's copy, which holds only in-frame ones; the method was immunoSEQ multiplex PCR. The sample includes almost 35,000 clones, 85% to 90% of them seen just once. The receptor was derived from a female donor with multiple sclerosis, enrolled in a pregnancy study. Source: CD8+ T cells from peripheral blood mononuclear cells, taken after pregnancy. The chain employs TRBV13 and TRBJ2-1; D gene unclear. The CDR3 reads CASSLGPRNEQFF. In DNA form, the CDR3 reads TGTGCCAGCAGCTTAGGCCCCCGGAATGAGCAGTTCTTC. The whole variable domain, remainder taken from reference TRBV13 and TRBJ2-1, is AAGVIQSPRHLIKEKRETATLKCYPIPRHDTVYWYQQGPGQDPQFLISFYEKMQSDKGSIPDRFSAQQFSDYHSELNMSSLELGDSALYFCASSLGPRNEQFFGPGTRLTVL.